Presented here are 15 T cell receptor beta chains from one specimen sequenced in a study of beta chain features in type 1 diabetes. No antigen has been assigned to these receptors. The authors reverse transcribed all of the isolated RNA, so sequencing captured expressed TCRB transcripts. TCRdb's copy holds only in-frame clones and misses some; the assay was immunoSEQ multiplex PCR. The table lists 500,000 to 800,000 clones, approximately 13% of them singletons. Study-wide findings and caveats: TCRB CDR3s were moderately but significantly shorter in Type 1 diabetes patients in all four CD4+ subsets.

The sequencing sample was made of naive CD4+ T cells from blood. The receptors come from a young man with type 1 diabetes.

The rearrangement links TRBV5-1 to TRBJ2-5, with D uncertain. The CDR3 has 13 residues. The V gene's germline CDR1 is SGHRS and CDR2 YFSETQ. The V end was cut by 0 bases, the J end by 2 bases, with 5 bases between. In DNA, the CDR3 is TGCGCCAGCAGCTTGGCAGTGCAAGAGACCCAGTACTTC. Translated: CASSLAVQETQYF.

This clone was counted a few times. The genes are TRBV4-3 and TRBJ1-2; D unresolved. V lost 4 bases to trimming and J lost 4 bases, with 10 bases between them. Looked up from germline, CDR1 is LGHNA and CDR2 is YSLEER. There are 13 residues in the CDR3. The CDR3 coding sequence is TGCGCCAGCAGCCCTGGACGGAGCTATGGCTACACCTTC. Its protein product is CASSPGRSYGYTF.

The chain is built from TRBV2 and TRBJ1-1; no definite D call. Germline V gene lookup returns CDR1 SNHLY and CDR2 FYNNEI. V was cut by 6 bases and J by 5 bases, with 19 bases left in between. CDR3 length equals 15 residues. As DNA, the CDR3 is TGTGCCAGCAGCGTAACACACAATGGGGAGACTGAAGCTTTCTTT. Protein sequence: CASSVTHNGETEAFF. The entire variable domain, with the rest obtained from reference TRBV2 and TRBJ1-1, is as follows: EPEVTQTPSHQVTQMGQEVILRCVPISNHLYFYWYRQILGQKVEFLVSFYNNEISEKSEIFDDQFSVERPDGSNFTLKIRSTKLEDSAMYFCASSVTHNGETEAFFGQGTRLTVV.

The chain combines TRBV28 with TRBJ1-2; tentatively, D is TRBD1 (5 bases). The CDR3 consists of 12 residues. Germline V gives CDR1 MDHEN, CDR2 SYDVKM. The V end lost 3 bases, the J end lost 7 bases, and 9 bases lay between the germline ends. CDR3 nucleotides: TGTGCCAGCAGTTTTGCGGGACGTGGCTACACCTTC. It is translated as CASSFAGRGYTF.

This clone has just a few counts. The rearrangement links TRBV9 to TRBJ2-7; D tentatively fits TRBD1 or TRBD2 (6 bases each). The CDR3 length is 14 residues. Germline lookup yields CDR1 SGDLS and CDR2 YYNGEE. V lost 5 bases and J lost 5, with 17 bases in between. The CDR3 DNA reads as TGTGCCAGCAGGAAGAGGGGGACTGACCACGAGCAGTACTTC. Its translation: CASRKRGTDHEQYF.

The V gene is TRBV7-2, the J gene TRBJ2-3; the D gene is possibly TRBD1 (5 bases). Between the trimmed V and J ends, which lost 2 bases and 6 bases, there was a span of 9 bases. This CDR3 region has 13 residues. Germline V gives CDR1 SGHTA, CDR2 FQGNSA. As DNA, the CDR3 is TGTGCCAGCAGCTTACAGGGATCGGATACGCAGTATTTT. Translating gives CASSLQGSDTQYF.

This clone appeared a few times. The rearrangement links TRBV4-3 to TRBJ2-5; no clear D. The CDR3 sequence is 13 residues long. The V end was cut by 4 bases, the J end by 1 base, with 7 bases between. CDR1 LGHNA and CDR2 YSLEER come from the germline V gene. The DNA of the CDR3 is TGCGCCAGCAGCCGTGGTCCCCAAGAGACCCAGTACTTC. This codes for CASSRGPQETQYF.

This clone was seen more than once but under ten times. The gene calls are TRBV28 and TRBJ2-5, with 10 nucleotides matching TRBD1. The CDR3 consists of 15 residues. J lost 5 bases, V lost 5 bases, and 8 bases had no gene match. The germline V gene encodes CDR1 MDHEN and CDR2 SYDVKM. The DNA for the CDR3 is TGTGCCAGCAGTACCTGGACAGGGGGACCGGAGACCCAGTACTTC. It encodes CASSTWTGGPETQYF.

This clone was counted only a few times. The chain couples TRBV29-1 to TRBJ1-2; D is possibly TRBD1 (5 bases). Germline V gene lookup returns CDR1 SQVTM and CDR2 ANQGSEA. This CDR3 is 12 amino acids long. Trimming shortened V by 2 bases and J by 8 bases, and 12 bases separated the two germline ends. The CDR3 DNA follows: TGCAGCGTTGAATCAGGGCCGGGGGGCTACACCTTC. Its translation: CSVESGPGGYTF.

This clone was found a few times. The V gene is TRBV9, the J gene TRBJ2-7; 7 bases map to TRBD1. Trimming took 0 bases from V and 7 from J; bases not matched to a gene: 10. CDR3 size: 15 residues. The germline V gene encodes CDR1 SGDLS and CDR2 YYNGEE. The CDR3 DNA follows: TGTGCCAGCAGCGTAGGCGAGGGGGCGGCGGAGGAGCAGTACTTC. This encodes CASSVGEGAAEEQYF.

CDR3 sequence reads: CASSYDGYGYTF. CDR3 DNA sequence: TGTGCCAGCAGTTACGATGGCTATGGCTACACCTTC. The chain recombines TRBV6-5 with TRBJ1-2; D is ambiguous. Trimming shortened V by 2 bases and J by 4 bases, and 5 bases separated the two germline ends. Looked up from germline, CDR1 is MNHEY and CDR2 is SVGAGI. CDR3 length: 12 residues.

This clone turned up a few times. The V and J genes are TRBV13 and TRBJ1-4; no clear D gene. The germline gives CDR1 PRHDT, CDR2 FYEKMQ (reference sequence). Deletions cut 4 bases from V and 2 bases from J, with 11 bases between. This CDR3 contains 15 residues. CDR3 coding DNA: TGTGCCAGCAGCTCGGCGGGGAGGACTAATGAAAAACTGTTTTTT. This translates into CASSSAGRTNEKLFF.

The V and J genes are TRBV9 and TRBJ2-3, with TRBD2 matching 14 bases. Germline V CDR1 and CDR2: SGDLS, YYNGEE. The CDR3 loop spans 16 amino acids. The trim removed 4 bases at V and 1 base at J, leaving 2 bases unmatched. CDR3: CASSMGLAGGTDTQYF. CDR3 bases: TGTGCCAGCAGCATGGGACTAGCGGGGGGCACAGATACGCAGTATTTT.

J is TRBJ2-1 and V is TRBV30, with 11 bases aligning to TRBD2. The CDR3 has 15 amino acids. Germline V gene sequence: CDR1 GTSNPN, CDR2 SVGIG (reference sequence). Trimming removed 7 bases from V and 0 bases from J; junction bases left unmatched: 5. DNA for the CDR3: TGTGCCTCCGGACTAGCGGGTTCCTCCTACAATGAGCAGTTCTTC. Residues: CASGLAGSSYNEQFF. Together with reference TRBV30 and TRBJ2-1, the CDR3 gives the full variable domain: SQTIHQWPATLVQPVGSPLSLECTVEGTSNPNLYWYRQAAGRGLQLLFYSVGIGQISSEVPQNLSASRPQDRQFILSSKKLLLSDSGFYLCASGLAGSSYNEQFFGPGTRLTVL.

This clone appeared a few times. The chain combines TRBV7-2 with TRBJ2-5, with D perhaps matching TRBD2 (5 bases). The V end lost 5 bases, the J end lost 4 bases, and 11 bases lay between the germline ends. The V gene's germline CDR1 is SGHTA and CDR2 FQGNSA. This CDR3 contains 13 residues. The CDR3 region has the DNA TGTGCCAGCAGCATGGACTCGGGAGAGACCCAGTACTTC. It encodes CASSMDSGETQYF.